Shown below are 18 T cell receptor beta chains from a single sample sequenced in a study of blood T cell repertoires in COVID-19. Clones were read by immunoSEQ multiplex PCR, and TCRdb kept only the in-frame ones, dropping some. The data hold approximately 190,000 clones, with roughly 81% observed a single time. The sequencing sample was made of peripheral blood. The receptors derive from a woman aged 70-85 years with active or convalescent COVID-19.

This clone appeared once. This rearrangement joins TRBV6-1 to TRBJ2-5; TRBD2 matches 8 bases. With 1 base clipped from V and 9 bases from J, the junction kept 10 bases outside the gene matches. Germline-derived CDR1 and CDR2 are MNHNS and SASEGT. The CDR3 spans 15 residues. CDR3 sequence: CASSEVIREGRAQYF. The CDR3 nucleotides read TGTGCCAGCAGTGAAGTCATACGGGAGGGCCGGGCCCAGTACTTC.

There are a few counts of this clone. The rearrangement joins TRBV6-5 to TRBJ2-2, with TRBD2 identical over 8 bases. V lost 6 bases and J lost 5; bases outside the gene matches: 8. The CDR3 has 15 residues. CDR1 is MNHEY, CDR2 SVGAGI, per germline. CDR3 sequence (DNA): TGTGCCAGCAGGCTTCAGCGGGAGACGACCGGGGAGCTGTTTTTT. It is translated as CASRLQRETTGELFF.

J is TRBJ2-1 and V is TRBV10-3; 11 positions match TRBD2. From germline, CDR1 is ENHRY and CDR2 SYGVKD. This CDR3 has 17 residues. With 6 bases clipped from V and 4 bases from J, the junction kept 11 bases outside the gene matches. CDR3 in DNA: TGTGCCATCAGGACTAGCGGGACGAAGGAATTTTACAATGAGCAGTTCTTC. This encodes CAIRTSGTKEFYNEQFF.

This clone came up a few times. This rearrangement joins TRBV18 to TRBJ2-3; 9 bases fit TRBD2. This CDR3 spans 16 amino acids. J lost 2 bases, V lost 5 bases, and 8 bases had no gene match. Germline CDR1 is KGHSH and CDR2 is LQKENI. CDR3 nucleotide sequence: TGTGCCAGCTCAGGCAGCGGCGGGAGGGTCACAGATACGCAGTATTTT. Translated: CASSGSGGRVTDTQYF.

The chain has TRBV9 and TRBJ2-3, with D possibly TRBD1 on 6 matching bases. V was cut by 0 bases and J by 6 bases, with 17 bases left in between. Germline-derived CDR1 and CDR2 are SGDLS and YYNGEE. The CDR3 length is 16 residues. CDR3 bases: TGTGCCAGCAGCGTAGCTAGGAGCAGGGGTGAGGATACGCAGTATTTT. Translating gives CASSVARSRGEDTQYF.

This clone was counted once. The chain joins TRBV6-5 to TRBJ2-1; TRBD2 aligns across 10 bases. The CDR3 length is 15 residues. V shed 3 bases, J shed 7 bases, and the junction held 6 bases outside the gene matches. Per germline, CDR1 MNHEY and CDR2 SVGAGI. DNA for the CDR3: TGTGCCAGCAGTTATGAACTAGCGGGATTAAATGAGCAGTTCTTC. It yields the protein CASSYELAGLNEQFF.

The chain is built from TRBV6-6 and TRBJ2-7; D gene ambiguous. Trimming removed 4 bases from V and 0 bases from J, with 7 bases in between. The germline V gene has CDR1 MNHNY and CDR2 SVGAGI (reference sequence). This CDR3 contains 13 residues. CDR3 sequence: CASSSPTSYEQYF. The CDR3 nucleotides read TGTGCCAGCAGTTCACCTACCTCCTACGAGCAGTACTTC.

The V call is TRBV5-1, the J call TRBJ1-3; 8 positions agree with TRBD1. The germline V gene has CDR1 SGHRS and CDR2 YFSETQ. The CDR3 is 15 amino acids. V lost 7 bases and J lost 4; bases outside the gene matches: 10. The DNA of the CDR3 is TGCGCCAGCCAAGACAGGGGATCTTCAGGAAACACCATATATTTT. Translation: CASQDRGSSGNTIYF.

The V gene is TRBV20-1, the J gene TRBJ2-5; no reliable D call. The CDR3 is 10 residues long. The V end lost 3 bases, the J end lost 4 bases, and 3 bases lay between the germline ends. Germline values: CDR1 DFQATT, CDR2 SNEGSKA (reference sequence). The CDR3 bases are TGCAGTGCTAGCCTAGAGACCCAGTACTTC. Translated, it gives CSASLETQYF.

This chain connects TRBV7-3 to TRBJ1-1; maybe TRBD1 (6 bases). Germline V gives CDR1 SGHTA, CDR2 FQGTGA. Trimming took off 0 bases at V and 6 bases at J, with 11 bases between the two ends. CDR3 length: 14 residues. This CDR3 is CASSLTGGVSEAFF. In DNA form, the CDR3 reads TGTGCCAGCAGCTTAACAGGGGGTGTATCTGAAGCTTTCTTT.

The DNA for the CDR3 is TGCGCCAGCAGCTTGACAGGGGTAGGCACTGAAGCTTTCTTT. Its translation is CASSLTGVGTEAFF. V usage is TRBV5-1 and J usage is TRBJ1-1; 7 nucleotides line up with TRBD1. The germline V gene has CDR1 SGHRS and CDR2 YFSETQ. The CDR3 is made up of 14 amino acids. V was clipped by 1 base and J by 4 bases; unmatched bases: 4.

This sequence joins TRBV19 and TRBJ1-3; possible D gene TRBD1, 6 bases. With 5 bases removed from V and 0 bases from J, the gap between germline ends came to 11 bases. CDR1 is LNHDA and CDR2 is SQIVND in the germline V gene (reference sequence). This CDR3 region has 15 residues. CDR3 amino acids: CASSLDRRSGNTIYF. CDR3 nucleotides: TGTGCCAGTAGTCTTGACAGGCGCTCTGGAAACACCATATATTTT. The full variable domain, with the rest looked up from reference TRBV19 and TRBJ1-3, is DGGITQSPKYLFRKEGQNVTLSCEQNLNHDAMYWYRQDPGQGLRLIYYSQIVNDFQKGDIAEGYSVSREKKESFPLTVTSAQKNPTAFYLCASSLDRRSGNTIYFGEGSWLTVV.

Here the CDR3 reads CASSQDDQGDFYEQYF. For the CDR3, the DNA is TGCGCCAGCAGCCAAGATGACCAGGGGGATTTCTACGAGCAGTACTTC. The chain couples TRBV4-1 to TRBJ2-7; 7 nucleotides align to TRBD1. Germline CDR1 is MGHRA and CDR2 is YSYEKL. Trimming took 0 bases from V and 3 from J; bases not matched to a gene: 8. CDR3 size: 16 residues.

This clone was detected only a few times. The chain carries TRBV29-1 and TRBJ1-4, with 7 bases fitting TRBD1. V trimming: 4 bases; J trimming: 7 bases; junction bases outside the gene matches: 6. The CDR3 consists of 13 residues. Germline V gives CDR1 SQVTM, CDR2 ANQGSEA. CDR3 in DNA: TGCAGCGTTGGGGACAGTTTAGGTGAAAAACTGTTTTTT. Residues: CSVGDSLGEKLFF.

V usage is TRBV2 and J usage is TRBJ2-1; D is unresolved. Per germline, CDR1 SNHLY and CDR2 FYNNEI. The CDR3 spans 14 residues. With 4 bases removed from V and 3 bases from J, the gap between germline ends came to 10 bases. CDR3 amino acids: CASSGSPLYNEQFF. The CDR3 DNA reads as TGTGCCAGCAGTGGGAGCCCCCTCTACAATGAGCAGTTCTTC.

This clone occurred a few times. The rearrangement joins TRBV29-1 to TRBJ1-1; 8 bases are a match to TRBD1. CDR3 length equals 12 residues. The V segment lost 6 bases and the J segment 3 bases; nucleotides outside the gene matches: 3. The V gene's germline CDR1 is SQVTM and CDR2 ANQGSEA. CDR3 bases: TGCAGCGTCCAGGGGGCTGACACTGAAGCTTTCTTT. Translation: CSVQGADTEAFF.

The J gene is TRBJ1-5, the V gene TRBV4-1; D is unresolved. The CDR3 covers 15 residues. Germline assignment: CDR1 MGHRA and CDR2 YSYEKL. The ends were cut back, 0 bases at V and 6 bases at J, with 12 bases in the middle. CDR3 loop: CASSQELGGIQPQHF. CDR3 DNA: TGCGCCAGCAGCCAAGAACTGGGAGGAATTCAGCCCCAGCATTTT.

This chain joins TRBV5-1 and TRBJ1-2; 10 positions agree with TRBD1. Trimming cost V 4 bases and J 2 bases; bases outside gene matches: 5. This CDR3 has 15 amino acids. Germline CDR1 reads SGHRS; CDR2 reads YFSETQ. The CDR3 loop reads CASSPGTGVNYGYTF. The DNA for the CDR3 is TGCGCCAGCAGCCCTGGGACAGGGGTAAACTATGGCTACACCTTC.